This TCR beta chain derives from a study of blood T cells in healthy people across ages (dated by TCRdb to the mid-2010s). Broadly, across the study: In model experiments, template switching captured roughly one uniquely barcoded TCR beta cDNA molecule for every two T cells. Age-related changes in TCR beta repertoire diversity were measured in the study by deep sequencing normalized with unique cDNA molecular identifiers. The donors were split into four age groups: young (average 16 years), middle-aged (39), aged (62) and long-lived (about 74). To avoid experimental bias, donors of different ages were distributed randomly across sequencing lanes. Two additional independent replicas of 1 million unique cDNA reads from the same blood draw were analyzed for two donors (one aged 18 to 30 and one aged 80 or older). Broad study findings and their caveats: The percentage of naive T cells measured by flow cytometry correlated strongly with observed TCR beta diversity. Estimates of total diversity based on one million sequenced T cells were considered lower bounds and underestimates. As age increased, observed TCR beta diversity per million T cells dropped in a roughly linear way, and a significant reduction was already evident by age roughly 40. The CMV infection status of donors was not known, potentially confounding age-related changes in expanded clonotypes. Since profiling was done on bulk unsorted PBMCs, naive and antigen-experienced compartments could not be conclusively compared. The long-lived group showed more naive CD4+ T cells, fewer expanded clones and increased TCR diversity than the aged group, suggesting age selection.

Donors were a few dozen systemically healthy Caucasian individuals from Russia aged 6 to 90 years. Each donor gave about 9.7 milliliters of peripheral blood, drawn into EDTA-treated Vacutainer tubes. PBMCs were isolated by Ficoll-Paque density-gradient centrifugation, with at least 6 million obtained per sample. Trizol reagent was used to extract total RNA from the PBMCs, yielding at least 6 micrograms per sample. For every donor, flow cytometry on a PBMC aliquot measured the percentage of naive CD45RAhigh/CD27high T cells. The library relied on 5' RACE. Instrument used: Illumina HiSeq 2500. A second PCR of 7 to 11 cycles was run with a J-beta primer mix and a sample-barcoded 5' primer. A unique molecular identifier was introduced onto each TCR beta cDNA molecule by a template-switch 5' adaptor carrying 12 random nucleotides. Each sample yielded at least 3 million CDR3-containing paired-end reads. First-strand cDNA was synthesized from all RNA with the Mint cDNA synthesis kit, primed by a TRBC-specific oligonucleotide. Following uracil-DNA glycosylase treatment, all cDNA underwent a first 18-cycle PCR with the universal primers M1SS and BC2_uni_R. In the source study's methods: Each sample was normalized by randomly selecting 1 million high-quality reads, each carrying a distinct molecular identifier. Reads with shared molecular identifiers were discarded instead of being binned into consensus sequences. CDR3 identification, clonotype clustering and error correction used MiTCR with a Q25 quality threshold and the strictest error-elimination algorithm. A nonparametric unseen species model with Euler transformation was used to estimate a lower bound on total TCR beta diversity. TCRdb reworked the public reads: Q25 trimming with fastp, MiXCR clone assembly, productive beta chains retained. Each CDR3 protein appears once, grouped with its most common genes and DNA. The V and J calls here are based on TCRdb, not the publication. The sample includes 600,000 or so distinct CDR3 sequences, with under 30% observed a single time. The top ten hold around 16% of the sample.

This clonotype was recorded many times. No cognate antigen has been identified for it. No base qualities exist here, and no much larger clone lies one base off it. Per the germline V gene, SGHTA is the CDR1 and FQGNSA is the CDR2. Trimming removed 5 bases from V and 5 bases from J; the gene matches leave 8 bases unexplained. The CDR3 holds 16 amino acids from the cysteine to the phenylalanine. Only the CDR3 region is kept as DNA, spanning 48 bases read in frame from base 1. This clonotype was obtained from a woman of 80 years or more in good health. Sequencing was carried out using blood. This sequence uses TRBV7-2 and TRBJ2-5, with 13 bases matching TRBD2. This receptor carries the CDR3 CASSLRLAGGGETQYF. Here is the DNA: TGTGCCAGCAGCCTTCGACTAGCGGGGGGCGGGGAGACCCAGTACTTC.